This TCR beta chain was observed in a study of blood T cell repertoires in COVID-19. The wider study: COVID-19 samples, acute and convalescent, were from the United States, Italy and Spain. T cells, B-cell-depleted T cells, or PBMCs supplied cDNA or gDNA.

From germline, CDR1 is SNHLY and CDR2 FYNNEI. This CDR3 is 13 amino acids long. V was clipped by 3 bases and J by 5 bases, with 10 bases between them. Symptom resolution, clearance, or two negative PCRs marked the recovered donors of Cohort 3. In the study's own analysis: Nucleated cell number was recorded as an estimate derived from reference gene primer amplification. Measured with immunoSEQ multiplex PCR; TCRdb has only the in-frame clones, and not every one. That table gives V, J and clone size, and the DNA gave D and trimming. The sample contains hundreds of thousands of clones, 85% to 90% of which appear only once.

The chain links TRBV2 to TRBJ1-2; possibly TRBD1 for D (6 bases). The sample consisted of PBMCs or T cells enriched from blood (not recorded which). The receptor's source is a woman between 45 and 65 years old who had recovered from COVID-19. The CDR3 loop is CASSDRGGYGYTF. The CDR3 bases are TGTGCCAGCAGTGATAGGGGGGGTTATGGCTACACCTTC.